The 20 T cell receptor beta chains presented below share a single source sample, sequenced in a study of OX40 agonist ivuxolimab in advanced cancers. Some clones are missing from TCRdb's copy, which holds only in-frame ones; the method was immunoSEQ multiplex PCR. The sample yields about 69,000 clones, over 75% seen once. Material: CD4+ or CD8+ T cells sorted from blood, obtained in a trial of the OX40 agonist ivuxolimab. All receptors derive from an adult with an advanced solid tumor such as melanoma, head and neck, liver or kidney cancer.

CDR3 DNA: TGTGCCAGCAGCTTAGAGACAGACACAGATACGCAGTATTTT. This translates into CASSLETDTDTQYF. The V and J genes are TRBV7-9 and TRBJ2-3; possibly TRBD1 for D (5 bases). Trimming cost V 1 base and J 2 bases, with 7 bases left between them. In germline, CDR1 is SEHNR, CDR2 FQNEAQ (reference sequence). CDR3 length: 14 residues.

This chain links TRBV7-9 with TRBJ2-1; 10 bases are shared with TRBD2. The CDR3 is 15 residues long. Germline V gives CDR1 SEHNR, CDR2 FQNEAQ (reference sequence). Germline trimming cut 6 bases from V and 4 bases from J; bases unmatched to any gene: 6. The CDR3 loop is CASSSTSGPYNEQFF. DNA of the CDR3: TGTGCCAGCAGTTCGACTAGCGGGCCTTACAATGAGCAGTTCTTC.

The J gene is TRBJ2-3, the V gene TRBV27, with 12 bases identical to TRBD2. Germline V gene sequence: CDR1 MNHEY, CDR2 SMNVEV (reference sequence). V dropped 5 bases and J dropped 6; count of bases not matched to a gene: 9. The CDR3 length is 16 residues. The CDR3 DNA sequence: TGTGCCAGCAGTGGGACTAGCGGGTCCCCGGTGGATACGCAGTATTTT. This translates into CASSGTSGSPVDTQYF.

CDR3 region: CASSQDLGGYGYTF. CDR3 DNA: TGCGCCAGCAGCCAAGATCTTGGGGGGTATGGCTACACCTTC. This chain links TRBV4-3 with TRBJ1-2; tentatively, D is TRBD1 (5 bases). Trimming removed 0 bases from V and 5 bases from J, with 10 bases in between. CDR3 length: 14 amino acids. CDR1 is LGHNA, CDR2 YSLEER, per germline.

The rearrangement links TRBV30 to TRBJ2-7; TRBD2 aligns across 12 bases. The germline CDR1 and CDR2 sequences are GTSNPN and SVGIG (reference sequence). The length of the CDR3 is 18 residues. V trimming: 2 bases; J trimming: 2 bases; junction bases outside the gene matches: 13. The CDR3 bases are TGTGCCTGGAGTTTCCACCGGGCTAGCGGGAGGGCCACCTACGAGCAGTACTTC. This sequence encodes CAWSFHRASGRATYEQYF.

The chain combines TRBV29-1 with TRBJ2-7; D is uncertain. This CDR3 contains 13 residues. From germline, CDR1 is SQVTM and CDR2 ANQGSEA. Trimming removed 3 bases from V and 1 base from J, with 10 bases in between. The CDR3 spells CSVEAVGSYEQYF. The CDR3 nucleotides are TGCAGCGTTGAGGCAGTGGGATCCTACGAGCAGTACTTC.

The CDR3 here is CASSPGGTEAFF. CDR3 coding DNA: TGTGCCAGCAGCCCTGGAGGCACTGAAGCTTTCTTT. This chain uses TRBV7-9 with TRBJ1-1; D gene uncertain. This CDR3 has 12 amino acids. Germline-derived CDR1 and CDR2 are SEHNR and FQNEAQ (reference sequence). Between the trimmed V and J ends, which lost 5 bases and 4 bases, there was a span of 8 bases.

V is TRBV19 and J is TRBJ1-2; D remains ambiguous. V shed 1 base and J shed 4 bases, with 10 bases lying between them. CDR3 length: 14 residues. Germline V gene sequence: CDR1 LNHDA, CDR2 SQIVND (reference sequence). The DNA of the CDR3 is TGTGCCAGTAGTATAGCAGACGGAGGCTATGGCTACACCTTC. Protein sequence: CASSIADGGYGYTF.

This chain connects TRBV5-1 to TRBJ1-1, with D possibly being TRBD1 (5 bases). The germline V gene encodes CDR1 SGHRS and CDR2 YFSETQ. V lost 2 bases and J lost 3, with 8 bases in between. This CDR3 has 13 amino acids. CDR3 DNA sequence: TGCGCCAGCAGCTTTCTAGGGGACACTGAAGCTTTCTTT. It codes for CASSFLGDTEAFF. Drawing the rest from reference TRBV5-1 and TRBJ1-1, the complete variable domain is KAGVTQTPRYLIKTRGQQVTLSCSPISGHRSVSWYQQTPGQGLQFLFEYFSETQRNKGNFPGRFSGRQFSNSRSEMNVSTLELGDSALYLCASSFLGDTEAFFGQGTRLTVV.

This chain connects TRBV27 to TRBJ2-1; weak D call: TRBD1 (6 bases). This CDR3 region has 16 residues. Germline assignment: CDR1 MNHEY and CDR2 SMNVEV (reference sequence). V lost 4 bases to trimming and J lost 3 bases, with 16 bases between them. The CDR3: CASSSITGRIYNEQFF. The CDR3 DNA follows: TGTGCCAGCAGTTCGATTACAGGGCGAATCTACAATGAGCAGTTCTTC.

The CDR3 DNA reads as TGTGCCAGCAGCTCCAGAGGCCGCTACGAGCAGTACTTC. Amino acid sequence: CASSSRGRYEQYF. The chain uses TRBV7-8 and TRBJ2-7; D gene uncertain. This CDR3 has 13 residues. V dropped 4 bases and J dropped 3 bases, with 10 bases sitting between them. Germline V gene sequence: CDR1 SGHVS, CDR2 FQNEAQ. The entire variable domain, with the rest obtained from reference TRBV7-8 and TRBJ2-7, is as follows: GAGVSQSPRYKVAKRGQDVALRCDPISGHVSLFWYQQALGQGPEFLTYFQNEAQLDKSGLPSDRFFAERPEGSVSTLKIQRTQQEDSAVYLCASSSRGRYEQYFGPGTRLTVT.

This chain connects TRBV27 to TRBJ2-7; 7 positions agree with TRBD2. The CDR3 runs to 14 residues. Germline V gene sequence: CDR1 MNHEY, CDR2 SMNVEV (reference sequence). Unmatched junction bases numbered 10, after V lost 5 bases and J lost 6 bases. The CDR3 region is CASSPTPREGEQYF. The CDR3 DNA reads TGTGCCAGCAGTCCCACCCCGAGGGAGGGCGAGCAGTACTTC.

The chain recombines TRBV19 with TRBJ2-1; tentative D call: TRBD2 (5 bases). V lost 7 bases and J lost 6, with 13 bases in between. The germline V gene has CDR1 LNHDA and CDR2 SQIVND (reference sequence). The CDR3 spans 13 residues. The DNA for the CDR3 is TGTGCCAGTACCCTGGGGAGTTCCAATGAGCAGTTCTTC. Translation gives CASTLGSSNEQFF. Supplemented by reference TRBV19 and TRBJ2-1, the full variable domain reads DGGITQSPKYLFRKEGQNVTLSCEQNLNHDAMYWYRQDPGQGLRLIYYSQIVNDFQKGDIAEGYSVSREKKESFPLTVTSAQKNPTAFYLCASTLGSSNEQFFGPGTRLTVL.

The chain is built from TRBV28 and TRBJ1-5, with 7 bases that match TRBD1. Germline V gives CDR1 MDHEN, CDR2 SYDVKM. J gave up 0 bases and V 6 bases, and 11 bases lay outside the gene matches. The CDR3 loop spans 17 amino acids. In nucleotides, the CDR3 is TGTGCCAGCAGCGGGGTGGGGACAGCGAATAGCAATCAGCCCCAGCATTTT. Its protein product is CASSGVGTANSNQPQHF.

The V call is TRBV2, the J call TRBJ2-1; maybe TRBD1 (6 bases). Per the germline V gene, CDR1 is SNHLY and CDR2 is FYNNEI. Trimming stripped 4 bases from V and 0 bases from J, with 16 bases between. This CDR3 is 17 amino acids long. The CDR3, as DNA: TGTGCCAGCAGTGGGCTCCCAACAGGGCACTCCTACAATGAGCAGTTCTTC. Its translation: CASSGLPTGHSYNEQFF.

The J gene is TRBJ2-7, the V gene TRBV5-4, with D perhaps matching TRBD1 (6 bases). The germline V and J ends were trimmed by 5 bases and 2 bases, with 11 bases remaining between them. This CDR3 spans 13 amino acids. Germline V gene lookup returns CDR1 SGHNT and CDR2 YYREEE (reference sequence). The CDR3 spells CASSPGHTYEQYF. The CDR3 nucleotides are TGTGCCAGCAGTCCGGGACATACCTACGAGCAGTACTTC.

J is TRBJ2-1 and V is TRBV7-9; the match to TRBD2 covers 14 bases. V lost 4 bases, J lost 2 bases, and 7 bases stayed unmatched. The CDR3 spans 18 residues. CDR1 and CDR2 (germline): SEHNR, FQNEAQ (reference sequence). This CDR3 is CASSSRLAGGGAYNEQFF. Written as DNA, the CDR3 is TGTGCCAGCAGCTCGAGACTAGCGGGAGGGGGCGCCTACAATGAGCAGTTCTTC.

V usage is TRBV25-1 and J usage is TRBJ2-1; 10 nucleotides match TRBD2. V dropped 6 bases and J dropped 2; count of bases not matched to a gene: 7. The CDR3 is 16 amino acids. The germline gives CDR1 MGHDK, CDR2 SYGVNS. CDR3 DNA: TGTGCCAGCAGGGTTGAGACTAGCGGGCCCTACAATGAGCAGTTCTTC. This codes for CASRVETSGPYNEQFF.

In this sample, this clone turned up once. The rearrangement links TRBV18 to TRBJ2-3, with D perhaps TRBD2 (5 bases). Germline V gives CDR1 KGHSH, CDR2 LQKENI. CDR3 length: 15 residues. V dropped 5 bases and J dropped 4 bases, with 16 bases sitting between them. Here the CDR3 reads CASSSIKLRADTQYF. CDR3 bases: TGTGCCAGCTCATCGATCAAGTTGAGGGCAGATACGCAGTATTTT.

V and J are TRBV7-2 and TRBJ2-1; TRBD1 might be the D (7 bases). The CDR3 has 13 amino acids. V was pared by 5 bases and J by 15 bases, with 20 bases between. The germline CDR1 and CDR2 sequences are SGHTA and FQGNSA. CDR3 in DNA: TGTGCCAGCAGCCCCGGAGGGCAGGACAGGTGGTTCTTC. Encoded protein: CASSPGGQDRWFF.